A selection of T cell receptor beta chains follows, all from one sample in a study of blood T cell repertoires in COVID-19. TCRdb's table, derived via immunoSEQ multiplex PCR, lists solely in-frame clones and lacks some. The data show approximately 300,000 clones, with roughly 89% seen just once and 5.2% held by the top ten. The sequenced sample was PBMCs or T cells enriched from blood (not recorded which). The receptors here all came from a man in his sixties who had recovered from COVID-19. CDR3s include the opening cysteine and the closing phenylalanine or tryptophan. Each record gives: clone size, V gene, J gene, D gene, CDR3 DNA, CDR3 protein. The D gene is left open where the match is weak. The size entry is marked missing in some rows and otherwise reads once, few, many or a size class.

clone size: -; V gene: TRBV5-6; J gene: TRBJ1-2; D gene: TRBD1; CDR3 DNA: TGTGCCAGCAGCCCGTTAGGACGTGACAGGGTAGGGTACACCTTC; CDR3 protein: CASSPLGRDRVGYTF
clone size: -; V gene: TRBV30; J gene: TRBJ2-3; D gene: -; CDR3 DNA: TGTGCCTGGAGACAGGGAACAGATACGCAGTATTTT; CDR3 protein: CAWRQGTDTQYF
clone size: -; V gene: TRBV18; J gene: TRBJ2-7; D gene: -; CDR3 DNA: TGTGCCAGCTCACTCGGGACACAGATCGAGCAGTACTTC; CDR3 protein: CASSLGTQIEQYF
clone size: -; V gene: TRBV28; J gene: TRBJ1-5; D gene: TRBD1; CDR3 DNA: TGTGCCAGCAGTTTAGCGCCAGGGGGCACTCAGCCCCAGCATTTT; CDR3 protein: CASSLAPGGTQPQHF
clone size: few; V gene: TRBV5-6; J gene: TRBJ2-5; D gene: TRBD1; CDR3 DNA: TGTGCCAGCAGCTTGAGGTCATCAGGGGGACCCCTCCAAGAGACCCAGTACTTC; CDR3 protein: CASSLRSSGGPLQETQYF
clone size: -; V gene: TRBV14; J gene: TRBJ1-6; D gene: -; CDR3 DNA: TGTGCCAGCAGCCTTGGGGCAGTGGAATATTCACCCCTCCACTTT; CDR3 protein: CASSLGAVEYSPLHF
clone size: -; V gene: TRBV19; J gene: TRBJ1-5; D gene: TRBD1; CDR3 DNA: TGTGCCAGTAGCCCTTATGGGACAGGGGTGAGCAATCAGCCCCAGCATTTT; CDR3 protein: CASSPYGTGVSNQPQHF
clone size: -; V gene: TRBV2; J gene: TRBJ1-2; D gene: -; CDR3 DNA: TGTGCCAGCAGCCCCCGGGCCCCTGGGGCCAATGGCTACACCTTC; CDR3 protein: CASSPRAPGANGYTF
clone size: -; V gene: TRBV7-8; J gene: TRBJ2-1; D gene: TRBD2; CDR3 DNA: TGTGCCAGCAGCTCCCAACTAGCGGGATTATACAATGAGCAGTTCTTC; CDR3 protein: CASSSQLAGLYNEQFF
clone size: -; V gene: TRBV30; J gene: TRBJ2-7; D gene: -; CDR3 DNA: TGTGCCTGGAGTCGCGGGAACTCCTACGAGCAGTACTTC; CDR3 protein: CAWSRGNSYEQYF
clone size: -; V gene: TRBV3-1/TRBV3-2; J gene: TRBJ1-2; D gene: TRBD1; CDR3 DNA: TGTGCCAGCAGCAAACTGGACAGGGGGCTGTGGGGCTACACCTTC; CDR3 protein: CASSKLDRGLWGYTF
clone size: -; V gene: TRBV5-1; J gene: TRBJ1-2; D gene: TRBD1; CDR3 DNA: TGCGCCAGCAGCTCGGGACAGTTGGCGCTTAACTATGGCTACACCTTC; CDR3 protein: CASSSGQLALNYGYTF
clone size: -; V gene: TRBV18; J gene: TRBJ2-1; D gene: -; CDR3 DNA: TGTGCCAGCTCTTCGACTGGGAACACGGCGGGGTCGTCCTACAATGAGCAGTTCTTC; CDR3 protein: CASSSTGNTAGSSYNEQFF
clone size: -; V gene: TRBV6-2/TRBV6-3; J gene: TRBJ2-2; D gene: TRBD2; CDR3 DNA: TGTGCCAGCAGTTCCGGACTAGCGGGAGGCTCGTACACCGGGGAGCTGTTTTTT; CDR3 protein: CASSSGLAGGSYTGELFF
clone size: -; V gene: TRBV11-2; J gene: TRBJ1-2; D gene: -; CDR3 DNA: TGTGCCAGCAGCTTAAGCGTTGGGCGGGACTATGGCTACACCTTC; CDR3 protein: CASSLSVGRDYGYTF
clone size: -; V gene: TRBV5-4; J gene: TRBJ2-2; D gene: TRBD2; CDR3 DNA: TGTGCCAGCAGCCTGGGACTAGCGTTGAACACCGGGGAGCTGTTTTTT; CDR3 protein: CASSLGLALNTGELFF
clone size: -; V gene: TRBV6-5; J gene: TRBJ1-2; D gene: -; CDR3 DNA: TGTGCCAGCAGTCTGGGGACAATTTATGGCTACACCTTC; CDR3 protein: CASSLGTIYGYTF
clone size: many; V gene: TRBV11-2; J gene: TRBJ2-2; D gene: TRBD2; CDR3 DNA: TGTGCCAGCAGCAGTAGCGGGAGTGGCACCGGGGAGCTGTTTTTT; CDR3 protein: CASSSSGSGTGELFF
clone size: -; V gene: TRBV3-1/TRBV3-2; J gene: TRBJ2-7; D gene: -; CDR3 DNA: TGTGCCAGCAGCCAAGATCGGGAGCGGGCCTCCTACGAGCAGTACTTC; CDR3 protein: CASSQDRERASYEQYF
clone size: -; V gene: TRBV9; J gene: TRBJ2-3; D gene: -; CDR3 DNA: TGTGCCAGCAGCGTAGTTCCTAGCGCAATCACAGATACGCAGTATTTT; CDR3 protein: CASSVVPSAITDTQYF
clone size: -; V gene: TRBV24-1; J gene: TRBJ1-2; D gene: -; CDR3 DNA: TGTGCCACCAGTGATTTGCGGCAGGCATTTAACTATGGCTACACCTTC; CDR3 protein: CATSDLRQAFNYGYTF
clone size: -; V gene: TRBV6-5; J gene: TRBJ2-1; D gene: TRBD1; CDR3 DNA: TGTGCCAGCAGTTACGACAGGGGGCTGAGCAATGAGCAGTTCTTC; CDR3 protein: CASSYDRGLSNEQFF
clone size: -; V gene: TRBV5-5; J gene: TRBJ2-2; D gene: -; CDR3 DNA: TGTGCCAGCAGCCGGGGTAACACCGGGGAGCTGTTTTTT; CDR3 protein: CASSRGNTGELFF
clone size: -; V gene: TRBV6-6; J gene: TRBJ1-5; D gene: -; CDR3 DNA: TGTGCCAGCAGCGGACCAGGGGGCAATCAGCCCCAGCATTTT; CDR3 protein: CASSGPGGNQPQHF
clone size: -; V gene: TRBV7-2; J gene: TRBJ2-5; D gene: TRBD2; CDR3 DNA: TGTGCCAGCAGCTCCCAGACCGGGAGGCAAGAGACCCAGTACTTC; CDR3 protein: CASSSQTGRQETQYF
clone size: -; V gene: TRBV4-2; J gene: TRBJ2-2; D gene: -; CDR3 DNA: TGTGCCAGCAGCCCCTGGGGGGAGGAGCTGTTTTTT; CDR3 protein: CASSPWGEELFF
clone size: -; V gene: TRBV7-9; J gene: TRBJ2-3; D gene: -; CDR3 DNA: TGTGCCAGCAGCCCCGCGAACACAGATACGCAGTATTTT; CDR3 protein: CASSPANTDTQYF
clone size: -; V gene: TRBV2; J gene: TRBJ2-3; D gene: TRBD2; CDR3 DNA: TGTGCCAGCAGTGCTCTAGCGGGAGGGACCACAGATACGCAGTATTTT; CDR3 protein: CASSALAGGTTDTQYF
clone size: once; V gene: TRBV9; J gene: TRBJ2-7; D gene: -; CDR3 DNA: TGTGCCAGCAGCTCTAACAGGGACTCCTACGAGCAGTACTTC; CDR3 protein: CASSSNRDSYEQYF